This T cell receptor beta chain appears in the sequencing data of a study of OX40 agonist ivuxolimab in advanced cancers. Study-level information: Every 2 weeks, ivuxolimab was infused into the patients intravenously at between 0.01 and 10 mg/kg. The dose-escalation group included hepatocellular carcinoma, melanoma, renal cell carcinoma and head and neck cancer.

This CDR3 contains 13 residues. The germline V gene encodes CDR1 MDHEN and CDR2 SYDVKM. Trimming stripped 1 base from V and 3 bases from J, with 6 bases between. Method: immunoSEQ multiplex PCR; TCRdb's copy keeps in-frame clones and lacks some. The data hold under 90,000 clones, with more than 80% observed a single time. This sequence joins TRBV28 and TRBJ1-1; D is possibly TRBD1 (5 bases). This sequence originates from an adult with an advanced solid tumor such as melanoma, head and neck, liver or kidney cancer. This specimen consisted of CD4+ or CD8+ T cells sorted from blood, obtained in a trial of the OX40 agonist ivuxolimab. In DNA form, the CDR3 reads TGTGCCAGCAGTTTATCGGGGGACACTGAAGCTTTCTTT. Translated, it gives CASSLSGDTEAFF.